What follows describes a single TCR beta chain. The CDR3 runs to 12 residues. The germline CDR1 and CDR2 sequences are SGHRS and YFSETQ. The PCR used 60 Vbeta and 13 Jbeta primers. TCRdb's copy holds only in-frame clones and misses some; the assay was immunoSEQ multiplex PCR. The table includes 120,000 to 150,000 clones, 82% detected once. This sample was taken from a study of cytomegalovirus exposure and HLA in healthy donors. V is TRBV5-1 and J is TRBJ2-3, with D maybe TRBD1 (6 bases). This clonotype originated in a male donor in good health and CMV-seronegative. The sample comprised PBMCs. CDR3 bases: TGCTCCTCGGGCAGGGACATAGATACGCAGTATTTT. Translated, it gives CSSGRDIDTQYF.